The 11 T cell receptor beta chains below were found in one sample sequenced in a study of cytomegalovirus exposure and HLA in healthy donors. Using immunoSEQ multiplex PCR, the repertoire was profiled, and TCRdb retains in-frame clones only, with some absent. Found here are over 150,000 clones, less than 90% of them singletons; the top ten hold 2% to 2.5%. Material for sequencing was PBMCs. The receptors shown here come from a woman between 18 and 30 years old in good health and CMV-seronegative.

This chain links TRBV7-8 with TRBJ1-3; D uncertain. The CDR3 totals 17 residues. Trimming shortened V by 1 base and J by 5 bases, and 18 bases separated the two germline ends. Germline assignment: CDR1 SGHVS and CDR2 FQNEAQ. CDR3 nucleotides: TGTGCCAGCAGCTTAGTAGCTTTTGGCACGCGGAGAAACACCATATATTTT. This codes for CASSLVAFGTRRNTIYF.

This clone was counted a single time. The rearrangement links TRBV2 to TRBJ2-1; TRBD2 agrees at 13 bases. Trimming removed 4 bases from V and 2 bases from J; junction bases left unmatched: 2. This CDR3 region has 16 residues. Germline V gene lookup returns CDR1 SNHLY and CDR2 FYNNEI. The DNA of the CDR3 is TGTGCCAGCAGTGGGGGACTAGCGGGAACCTACAATGAGCAGTTCTTC. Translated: CASSGGLAGTYNEQFF.

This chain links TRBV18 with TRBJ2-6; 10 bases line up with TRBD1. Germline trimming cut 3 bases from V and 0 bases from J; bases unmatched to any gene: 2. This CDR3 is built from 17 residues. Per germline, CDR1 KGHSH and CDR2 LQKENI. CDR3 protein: CASSPGQGTSGANVLTF. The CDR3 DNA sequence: TGTGCCAGCTCACCGGGACAGGGGACCTCTGGGGCCAACGTCCTGACTTTC.

CDR3 protein: CASSDRGDEKLFF. The CDR3 DNA reads as TGTGCCAGCAGCGACAGGGGAGACGAAAAACTGTTTTTT. V and J are TRBV6-5 and TRBJ1-4; 8 positions agree with TRBD1. J was trimmed by 8 bases and V by 6 bases; bases with no gene match: 5. The CDR3 covers 13 residues. Per germline, CDR1 MNHEY and CDR2 SVGAGI.

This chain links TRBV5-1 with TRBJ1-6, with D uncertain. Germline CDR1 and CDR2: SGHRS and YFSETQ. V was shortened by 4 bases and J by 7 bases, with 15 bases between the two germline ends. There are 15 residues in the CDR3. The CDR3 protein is CASSASDGVNSPLHF. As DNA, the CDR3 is TGCGCCAGCAGCGCGTCCGACGGAGTAAATTCACCCCTCCACTTT.

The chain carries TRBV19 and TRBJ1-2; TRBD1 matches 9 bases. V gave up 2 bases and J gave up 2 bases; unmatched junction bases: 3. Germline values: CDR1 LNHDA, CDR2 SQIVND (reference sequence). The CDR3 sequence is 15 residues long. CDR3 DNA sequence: TGTGCCAGTAGTATACTGGGACAGGGCAACTATGGCTACACCTTC. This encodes CASSILGQGNYGYTF.

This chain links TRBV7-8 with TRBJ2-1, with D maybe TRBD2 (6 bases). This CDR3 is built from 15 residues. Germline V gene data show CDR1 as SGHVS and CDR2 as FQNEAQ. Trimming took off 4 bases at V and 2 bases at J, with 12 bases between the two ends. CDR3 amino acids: CASSYEEGTYNEQFF. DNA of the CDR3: TGTGCCAGCAGCTACGAGGAGGGCACCTACAATGAGCAGTTCTTC.

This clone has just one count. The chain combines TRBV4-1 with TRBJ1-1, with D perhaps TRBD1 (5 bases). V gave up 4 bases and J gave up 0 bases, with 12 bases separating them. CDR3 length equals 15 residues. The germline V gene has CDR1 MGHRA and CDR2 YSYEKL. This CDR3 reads CASSRGGRVNTEAFF. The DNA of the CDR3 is TGCGCCAGCAGCCGCGGGGGGAGGGTGAACACTGAAGCTTTCTTT.

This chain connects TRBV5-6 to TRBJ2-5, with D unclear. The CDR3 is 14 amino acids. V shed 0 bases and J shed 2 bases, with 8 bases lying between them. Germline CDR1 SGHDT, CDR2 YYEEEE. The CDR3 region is CASSLGPGQETQYF. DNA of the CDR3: TGTGCCAGCAGCTTGGGTCCAGGTCAAGAGACCCAGTACTTC.

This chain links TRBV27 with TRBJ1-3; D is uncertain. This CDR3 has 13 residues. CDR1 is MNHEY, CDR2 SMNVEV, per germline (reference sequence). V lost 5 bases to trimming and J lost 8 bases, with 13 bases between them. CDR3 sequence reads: CASSPPGSDTIYF. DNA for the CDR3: TGTGCCAGCAGTCCCCCCGGGAGCGACACCATATATTTT.

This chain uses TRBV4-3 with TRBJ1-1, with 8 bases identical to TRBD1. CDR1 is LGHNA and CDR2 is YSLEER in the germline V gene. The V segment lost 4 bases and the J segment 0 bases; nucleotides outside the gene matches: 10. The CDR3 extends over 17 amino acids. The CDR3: CASSRGQVGNLNTEAFF. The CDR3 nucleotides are TGCGCCAGCAGCCGGGGACAGGTGGGGAATTTGAACACTGAAGCTTTCTTT.